The clone carrying this T cell receptor (beta chain) occurred a few times. Assay used: immunoSEQ multiplex PCR; TCRdb lists only in-frame clones, some missing. Of 50,000 or so clones in the sample, nearly 90% were seen once. Stated time point: pre-reinfection, 55 to 20 weeks before reinfection detection. Sorted cells were sequenced directly ex vivo without any in vitro expansion. Donors came from people who inject drugs enrolled in HEPCO, Canada. Control naive CD8 T cells came from a couple of donors at all three reinfection time points. The V end was cut by 2 bases, the J end by 6 bases, with 17 bases between. The CDR3 spans 16 residues. CDR1 MNHNY and CDR2 SVGAGI come from the germline V gene (reference sequence). These data are taken from a study of memory CD8 T cells in hepatitis C reinfection. Study-wide background: Pre-reinfection samples were taken 55 to 20 weeks before detection.

Sequencing input: naive CD8+ T cells sorted from blood. The rearrangement uses TRBV6-6 and TRBJ1-5; D gene uncertain. The source of this sequence is a young man with hepatitis C virus infection. CDR3 DNA: TGTGCCAGCAGTTACCACCGGGGAGAAAGTAGTCAGCCCCAGCATTTT. It translates to CASSYHRGESSQPQHF.